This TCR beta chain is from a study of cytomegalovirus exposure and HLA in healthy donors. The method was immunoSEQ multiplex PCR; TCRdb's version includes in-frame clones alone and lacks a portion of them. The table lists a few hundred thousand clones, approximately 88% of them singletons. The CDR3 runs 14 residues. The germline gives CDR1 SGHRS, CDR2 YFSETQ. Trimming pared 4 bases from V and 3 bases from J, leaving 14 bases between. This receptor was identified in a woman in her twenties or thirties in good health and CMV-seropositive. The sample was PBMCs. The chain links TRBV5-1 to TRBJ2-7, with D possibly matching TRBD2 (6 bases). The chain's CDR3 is CASSRVADIYEQYF. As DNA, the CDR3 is TGCGCCAGCAGCCGCGTAGCGGATATCTACGAGCAGTACTTC.